This T cell receptor beta chain was observed in a study of blood T cells in healthy people across ages. A few counts support this clonotype. Its matching antigen is unknown. The authors ran a second PCR of about 6 to 11 cycles using a sample-barcoded 5' primer and a J-beta primer mix. TCRdb processed the 5' RACE reads anew with MiXCR; each CDR3 protein has one entry. The table has 1.5 million to 2 million distinct CDR3 sequences, about two fifths seen once. Germline lookup yields CDR1 KGHSH and CDR2 LQKENI. V shed 4 bases and J shed 8 bases, with 18 bases lying between them. This CDR3 spans 16 amino acids. Russia was home to the donors, healthy Caucasian individuals aged roughly 6 to 95. The study, taken as a whole, reports: Naive T cell percentage showed a strong correlation with the diversity of TCR beta.

The chain links TRBV18 to TRBJ1-6; tentatively, D is TRBD1 (5 bases). This TCR derives from a human donor in good health. Sequencing used blood. CDR3 in amino acids: CASSLFAGARDSPLHF. The CDR3 DNA reads as TGTGCCAGCTCACTTTTTGCCGGGGCGCGTGATTCACCCCTCCACTTT. Looking up the rest from reference TRBV18 and TRBJ1-6 gives the full variable domain: NAGVMQNPRHLVRRRGQEARLRCSPMKGHSHVYWYRQLPEEGLKFMVYLQKENIIDESGMPKERFSAEFPKEGPSILRIQQVVRGDSAAYFCASSLFAGARDSPLHFGNGTRLTVT.